The table lists the clone carrying this T cell receptor beta chain with a few counts. Its antigen remains unknown. The data were obtained in a study of CD8+ T cells in alopecia areata. The overall study: It was oral tofacitinib, at 5 to 10 mg twice daily, that treated patients received. General study findings and limits: Lesional scalp, especially alopecia totalis/universalis, showed higher clonality than normal scalp.

Treatment indicated: oral pan-JAK inhibitor, 5-10 mg twice daily. Sorted populations comprised CD4+ and CD8+ T cells obtained from PBMCs. As the sequencing template, cDNA was produced by extracting RNA and reverse transcribing it. The protocol was immunoSEQ multiplex PCR, while the TCRdb copy is restricted to in-frame clones and leaves out a portion. The sample yields 200,000 or so clones, over 45% seen once. The starting material was CD4+ T cells sorted from blood, obtained at week 24, from a patient treated with tofacitinib. The origin of this receptor is a human donor with alopecia areata.

In DNA, the CDR3 is TGCGCCAGCAGCGAACAGGGTGACGGGGAGCTGTTTTTT. Protein: CASSEQGDGELFF. The chain recombines TRBV5-1 with TRBJ2-2, with a possible D match to TRBD1 (6 bases). Trimming stripped 4 bases from V and 7 bases from J, with 11 bases between. The CDR3 has 13 amino acids. Germline CDR1 and CDR2: SGHRS and YFSETQ.